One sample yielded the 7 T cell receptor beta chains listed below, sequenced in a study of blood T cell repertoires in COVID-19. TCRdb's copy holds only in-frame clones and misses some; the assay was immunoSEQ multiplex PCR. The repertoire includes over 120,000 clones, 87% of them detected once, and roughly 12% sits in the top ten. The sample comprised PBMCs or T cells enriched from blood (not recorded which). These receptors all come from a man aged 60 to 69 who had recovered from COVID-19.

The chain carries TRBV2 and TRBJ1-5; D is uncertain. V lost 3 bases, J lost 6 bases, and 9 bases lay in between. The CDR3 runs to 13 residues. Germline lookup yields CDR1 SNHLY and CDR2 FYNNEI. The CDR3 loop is CASSEYGSQPQHF. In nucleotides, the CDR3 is TGTGCCAGCAGTGAGTACGGGTCTCAGCCCCAGCATTTT.

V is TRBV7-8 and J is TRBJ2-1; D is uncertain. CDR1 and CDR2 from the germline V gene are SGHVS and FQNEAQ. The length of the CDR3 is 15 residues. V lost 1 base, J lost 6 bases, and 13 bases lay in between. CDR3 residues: CASSLVGLGGNEQFF. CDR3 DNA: TGTGCCAGCAGCTTAGTAGGCCTAGGTGGCAATGAGCAGTTCTTC.

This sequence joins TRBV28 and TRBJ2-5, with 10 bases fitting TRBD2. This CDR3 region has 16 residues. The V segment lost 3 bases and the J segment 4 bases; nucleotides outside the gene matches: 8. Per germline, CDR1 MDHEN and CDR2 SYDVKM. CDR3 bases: TGTGCCAGCAGTTTCGCTAGCGGGGGACAAATAGAGACCCAGTACTTC. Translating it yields CASSFASGGQIETQYF. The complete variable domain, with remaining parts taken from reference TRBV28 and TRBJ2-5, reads DVKVTQSSRYLVKRTGEKVFLECVQDMDHENMFWYRQDPGLGLRLIYFSYDVKMKEKGDIPEGYSVSREKKERFSLILESASTNQTSMYLCASSFASGGQIETQYFGPGTRLLVL.

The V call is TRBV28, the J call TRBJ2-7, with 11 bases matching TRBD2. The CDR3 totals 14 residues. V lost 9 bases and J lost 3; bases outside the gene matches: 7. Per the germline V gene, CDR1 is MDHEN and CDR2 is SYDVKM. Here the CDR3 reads CASLTSGNGYEQYF. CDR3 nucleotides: TGTGCCAGTTTGACTAGCGGGAACGGCTACGAGCAGTACTTC. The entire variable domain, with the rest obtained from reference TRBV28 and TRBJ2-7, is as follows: DVKVTQSSRYLVKRTGEKVFLECVQDMDHENMFWYRQDPGLGLRLIYFSYDVKMKEKGDIPEGYSVSREKKERFSLILESASTNQTSMYLCASLTSGNGYEQYFGPGTRLTVT.

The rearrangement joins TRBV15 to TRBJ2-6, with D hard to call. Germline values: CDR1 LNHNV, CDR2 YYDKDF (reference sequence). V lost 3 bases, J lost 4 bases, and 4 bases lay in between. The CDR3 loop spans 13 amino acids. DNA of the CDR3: TGTGCCACCAGCAGGACAGGGGCCAACGTCCTGACTTTC. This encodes CATSRTGANVLTF.

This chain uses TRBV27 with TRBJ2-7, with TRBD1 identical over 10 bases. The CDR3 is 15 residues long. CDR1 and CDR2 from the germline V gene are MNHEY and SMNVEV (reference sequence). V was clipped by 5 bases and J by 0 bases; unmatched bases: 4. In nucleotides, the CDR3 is TGTGCCAGCAGTCCACGGACAGGGGGCTCCTACGAGCAGTACTTC. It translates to CASSPRTGGSYEQYF.

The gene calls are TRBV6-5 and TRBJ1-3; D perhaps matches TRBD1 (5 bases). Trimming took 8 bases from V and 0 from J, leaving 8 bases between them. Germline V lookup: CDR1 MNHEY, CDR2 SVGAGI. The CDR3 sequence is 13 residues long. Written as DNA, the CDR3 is TGTGCCAGCGAAGACAGCTCTGGAAACACCATATATTTT. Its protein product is CASEDSSGNTIYF.